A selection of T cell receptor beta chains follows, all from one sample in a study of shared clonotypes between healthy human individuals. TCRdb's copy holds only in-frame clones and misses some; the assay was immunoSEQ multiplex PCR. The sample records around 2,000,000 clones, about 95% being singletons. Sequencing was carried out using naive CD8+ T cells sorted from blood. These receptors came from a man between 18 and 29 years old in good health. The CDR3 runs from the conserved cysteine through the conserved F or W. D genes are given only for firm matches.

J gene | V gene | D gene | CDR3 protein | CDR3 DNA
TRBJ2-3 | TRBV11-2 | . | CASSFSTDTQYF | TGTGCCAGCAGCTTCTCCACCGATACGCAGTATTTT
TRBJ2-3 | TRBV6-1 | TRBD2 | CASSEDAGTSGTDTQYF | TGTGCCAGCAGTGAGGACGCCGGGACTAGCGGCACAGATACGCAGTATTTT
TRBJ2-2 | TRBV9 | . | CASSAALLNGELFF | TGTGCCAGCAGCGCCGCACTTCTAAACGGGGAGCTGTTTTTT
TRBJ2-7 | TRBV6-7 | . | CASSYSKTCSSYEQYF | TGTGCCAGCAGTTACTCGAAGACTTGTAGCTCCTACGAGCAGTACTTC
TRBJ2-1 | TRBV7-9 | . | CASSSLPSYNEQFF | TGTGCCAGCAGCTCGCTTCCATCCTACAATGAGCAGTTCTTC
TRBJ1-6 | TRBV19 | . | CASSIDPVGLGNSPLHF | TGTGCCAGTAGTATAGATCCCGTGGGACTTGGGAATTCACCCCTCCACTTT
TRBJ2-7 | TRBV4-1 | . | CASSQPGVEQYF | TGCGCCAGCAGCCAACCGGGAGTCGAGCAGTACTTC
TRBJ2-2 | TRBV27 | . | CASSLGQLTGELFF | TGTGCCAGCAGTTTAGGCCAGCTCACCGGGGAGCTGTTTTTT
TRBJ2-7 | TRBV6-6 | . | CASTSDSYEQYF | TGTGCCAGTACCAGCGACTCCTACGAGCAGTACTTC
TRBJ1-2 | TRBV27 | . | CASSDQGGTYGYTF | TGTGCCAGCAGCGATCAAGGGGGAACCTATGGCTACACCTTC
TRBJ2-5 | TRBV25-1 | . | CASSAQDEETQYF | TGTGCCAGCAGTGCCCAGGATGAAGAGACCCAGTACTTC
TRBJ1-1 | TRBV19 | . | CATRLGATEAFF | TGTGCCACCCGCTTGGGAGCCACTGAAGCTTTCTTT
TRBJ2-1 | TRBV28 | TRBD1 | CASSWTGDPYNEQFF | TGTGCCAGCAGCTGGACAGGGGATCCCTACAATGAGCAGTTCTTC
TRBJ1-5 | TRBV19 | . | CASSWMIWRDQPQHF | TGTGCCAGTAGTTGGATGATATGGAGAGATCAGCCCCAGCATTTT
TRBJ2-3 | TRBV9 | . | CASSPPGLADTQYF | TGTGCCAGCAGCCCTCCTGGCCTCGCAGATACGCAGTATTTT
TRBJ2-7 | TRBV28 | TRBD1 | CASSPGTATYEQYF | TGTGCCAGCAGTCCCGGGACAGCAACCTACGAGCAGTACTTC
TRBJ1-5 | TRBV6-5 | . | CASRPGYSNQPQHF | TGTGCCAGCAGGCCGGGTTATAGCAATCAGCCCCAGCATTTT
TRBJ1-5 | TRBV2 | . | CASSEAFWQPQHF | TGTGCCAGCAGTGAAGCGTTCTGGCAGCCCCAGCATTTT